This TCR beta chain appears in the sequencing data of a study of T-cell reconstitution after alpha-beta-depleted transplantation in children. A library of TCRbeta sequences, prepared with unique molecular identifiers, was generated. TCRdb re-analysed the PCR reads in MiXCR, keeping a single row per CDR3 protein. In the table there are a few hundred thousand distinct CDR3 sequences, 15% to 20% of which are singletons. V lost 8 bases, J lost 6 bases, and 12 bases stayed unmatched. The CDR3 spans 14 residues. Germline V CDR1 and CDR2: LNHDA, SQIVND (reference sequence). V usage is TRBV19 and J usage is TRBJ1-1; 7 bases agree with TRBD1. The sample consisted of PBMCs from the stem cell graft donor, taken from the stem cell graft. This sequence was found in a human donor who donated a stem cell graft to a child with acute lymphoblastic leukemia. The CDR3 bases are TGTGCCAGTCGAGATAGGGGGCGCGGATCTGAAGCTTTCTTT. Its protein is CASRDRGRGSEAFF. The whole variable domain, filled in from reference TRBV19 and TRBJ1-1, reads DGGITQSPKYLFRKEGQNVTLSCEQNLNHDAMYWYRQDPGQGLRLIYYSQIVNDFQKGDIAEGYSVSREKKESFPLTVTSAQKNPTAFYLCASRDRGRGSEAFFGQGTRLTVV.